Below, one TCR beta chain is given with its context. There is no known antigen for this receptor. Base quality data are lacking; no much larger clone is found one base away. In the prospective study, participants were about 18 to 100 years old, resided in 24 geographic areas of the United States, and were enrolled through a virtual design. In the prospective study, cohorts were assigned on the basis of participant-reported clinical history obtained from a screening survey and a study questionnaire. Recovered participants in ImmuneRACE Cohort 3 were defined by two consecutive negative NP/OP PCR tests, clearance by a healthcare professional, or resolution of symptoms. In the prospective study, whole blood, serum and a nasopharyngeal or oropharyngeal swab were collected from each participant by mobile phlebotomists. Additional blood draws and questionnaires over an approximately 2-month period could optionally be provided by prospective study participants. Blood samples from the prospective study were shipped frozen or at room temperature prior to DNA extraction.

TCRbeta CDR3 regions were amplified from genomic DNA using the immunoSEQ Assay, a bias-controlled multiplex PCR. Processing in the source paper ran as follows. The number of nucleated cells in each sample was estimated by amplification of reference gene primers within the assay. To quantify the absolute abundance of each unique TCRbeta CDR3 rearrangement, sequence reads were collapsed and filtered. Productive Simpson clonality was computed per sample as the square root of Simpson's diversity index over productive rearrangements. The immuneACCESS repertoire file appears here via TCRdb, limited to in-frame rearrangements. These files lack a portion of the clones; in checked studies, under half of the deficit traces to unresolved V genes, and the cause of the others is not known. Clone size and V and J calls were adopted from that table, with D and trimming inferred from the DNA. Present in this sample are about 390,000 clones, 85% to 90% of which were seen just once. Roughly 10% of the sample rests with the top ten.

Trimming removed 0 bases from V and 4 bases from J; the gene matches leave 4 bases unexplained. Sequences SGHRS (CDR1) and YFSETQ (CDR2) are obtained from the germline V gene. The CDR3 runs 15 residues from the cysteine to the phenylalanine. The only DNA kept is the CDR3, 45 bases in frame from the first base. These data come from a study of blood T cell repertoires in COVID-19 (dated by TCRdb to the early 2020s). Concerning the study at large: The collaborator samples originated in the United States, Italy and Spain and spanned the acute and convalescent phases of COVID-19. The material from the prospective study consisted of cDNA or gDNA derived from T cells, B-cell-depleted T cells, or PBMCs. The dataset comprised deeply sampled blood TCRbeta repertoires from subjects exposed to, actively infected with, or recovered from COVID-19. The repertoires were made available in a free public database intended to serve as a resource for research on the immune response to SARS-CoV-2. Samples came from the ongoing ImmuneRACE study (first 160 participants) plus 1,254 subjects from 6 global collaborators. Sample metadata almost always included a de-identified subject ID, COVID-19 status, age in years and sex. Where HLA class I and class II types were available, the types were taken from metadata supplied by the sample provider, not from assay-based typing.

Overall results and qualifications from the work: Clinical and demographic metadata were provided uncurated, with the amount varying by source and participant.

The TCR comes from a woman aged 50 to 60 who had recovered from COVID-19. Recombination connected TRBV5-1 to TRBJ1-1; 9 of the junction bases match TRBD1. The sequenced sample was PBMCs or T cells enriched from blood (not recorded which). CDR3 region: CASSLGDRDITEAFF. The nucleotide sequence reads as follows: TGCGCCAGCAGCTTGGGGGACAGGGATATCACTGAAGCTTTCTTT.